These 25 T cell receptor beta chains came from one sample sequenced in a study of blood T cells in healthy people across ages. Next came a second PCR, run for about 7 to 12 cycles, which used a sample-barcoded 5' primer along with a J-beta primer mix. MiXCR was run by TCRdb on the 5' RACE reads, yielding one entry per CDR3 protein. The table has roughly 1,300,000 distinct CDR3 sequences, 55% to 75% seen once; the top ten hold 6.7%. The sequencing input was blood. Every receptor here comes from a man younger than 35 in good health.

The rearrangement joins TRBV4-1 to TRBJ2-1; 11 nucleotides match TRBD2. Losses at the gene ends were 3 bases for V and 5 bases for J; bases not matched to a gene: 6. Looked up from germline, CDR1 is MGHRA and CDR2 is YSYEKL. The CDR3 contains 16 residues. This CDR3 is CASSHLGLADNNEQFF. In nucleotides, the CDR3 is TGCGCCAGCAGCCATCTGGGACTAGCGGACAACAATGAGCAGTTCTTC.

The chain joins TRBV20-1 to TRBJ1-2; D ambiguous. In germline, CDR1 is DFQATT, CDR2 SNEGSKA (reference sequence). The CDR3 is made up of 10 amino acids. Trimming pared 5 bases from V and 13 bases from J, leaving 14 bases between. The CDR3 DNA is TGCAGTGCTTCAGATATCCGCTCCACCTTC. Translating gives CSASDIRSTF.

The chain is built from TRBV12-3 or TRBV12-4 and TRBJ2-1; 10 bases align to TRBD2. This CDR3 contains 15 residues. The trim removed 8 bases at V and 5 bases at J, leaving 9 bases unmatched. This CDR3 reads CASVPSGGINNEQFF. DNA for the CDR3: TGTGCCAGCGTCCCTAGCGGGGGTATCAACAATGAGCAGTTCTTC.

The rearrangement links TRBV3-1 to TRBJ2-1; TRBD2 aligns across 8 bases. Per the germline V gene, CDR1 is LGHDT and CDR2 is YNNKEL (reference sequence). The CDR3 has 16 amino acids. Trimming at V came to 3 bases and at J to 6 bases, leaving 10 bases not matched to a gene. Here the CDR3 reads CASSHTRGGRSNEQFF. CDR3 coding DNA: TGTGCCAGCAGCCACACACGGGGGGGTAGGAGCAATGAGCAGTTCTTC.

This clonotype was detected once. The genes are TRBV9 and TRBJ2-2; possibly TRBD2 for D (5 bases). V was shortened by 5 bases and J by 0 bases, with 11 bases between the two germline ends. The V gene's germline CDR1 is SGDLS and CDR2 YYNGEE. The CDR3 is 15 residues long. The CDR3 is CASSGRGSNTGELFF. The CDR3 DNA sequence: TGTGCCAGCAGTGGCCGGGGATCGAACACCGGGGAGCTGTTTTTT.

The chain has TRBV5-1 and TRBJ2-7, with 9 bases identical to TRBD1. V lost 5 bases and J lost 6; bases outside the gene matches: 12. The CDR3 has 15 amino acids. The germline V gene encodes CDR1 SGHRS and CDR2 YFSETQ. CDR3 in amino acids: CASSPPGTGILEQYF. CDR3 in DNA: TGCGCCAGCAGTCCCCCCGGGACAGGGATCCTCGAGCAGTACTTC.

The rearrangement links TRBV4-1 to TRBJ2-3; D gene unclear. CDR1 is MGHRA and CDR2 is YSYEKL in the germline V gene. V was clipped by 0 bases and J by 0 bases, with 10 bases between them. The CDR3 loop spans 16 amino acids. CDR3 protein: CASSQDPRESTDTQYF. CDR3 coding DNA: TGCGCCAGCAGCCAAGACCCCCGTGAAAGCACAGATACGCAGTATTTT.

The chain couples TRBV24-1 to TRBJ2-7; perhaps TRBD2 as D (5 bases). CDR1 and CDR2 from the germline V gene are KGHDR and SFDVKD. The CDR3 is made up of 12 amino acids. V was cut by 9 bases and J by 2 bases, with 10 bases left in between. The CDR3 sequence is CATPIGTYEQYF. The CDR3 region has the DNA TGTGCCACCCCTATCGGGACCTACGAGCAGTACTTC.

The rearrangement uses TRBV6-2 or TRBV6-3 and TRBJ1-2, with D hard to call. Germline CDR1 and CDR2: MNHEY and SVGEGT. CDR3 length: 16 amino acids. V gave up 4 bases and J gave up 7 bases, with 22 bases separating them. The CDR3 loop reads CASSFETGVFTGGYTF. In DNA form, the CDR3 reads TGTGCCAGCAGTTTCGAGACCGGCGTTTTTACGGGTGGCTACACCTTC.

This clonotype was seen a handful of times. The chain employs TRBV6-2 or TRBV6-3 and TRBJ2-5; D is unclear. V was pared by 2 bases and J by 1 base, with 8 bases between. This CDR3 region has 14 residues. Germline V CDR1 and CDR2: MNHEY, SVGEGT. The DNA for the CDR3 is TGTGCCAGCAGTTACACTGCACCCCAAGAGACCCAGTACTTC. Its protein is CASSYTAPQETQYF.

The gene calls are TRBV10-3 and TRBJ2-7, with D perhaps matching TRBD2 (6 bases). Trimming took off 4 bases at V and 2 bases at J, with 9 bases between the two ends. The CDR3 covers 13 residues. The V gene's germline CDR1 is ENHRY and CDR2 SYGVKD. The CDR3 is CAISAGLPYEQYF. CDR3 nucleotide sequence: TGTGCCATCAGTGCAGGACTACCCTACGAGCAGTACTTC.

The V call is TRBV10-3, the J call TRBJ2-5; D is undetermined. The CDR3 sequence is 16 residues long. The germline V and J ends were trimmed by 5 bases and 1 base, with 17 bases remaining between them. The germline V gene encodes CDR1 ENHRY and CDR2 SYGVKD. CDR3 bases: TGTGCCATCAGTTTGGGATTTATCCCATCCCAAGAGACCCAGTACTTC. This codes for CAISLGFIPSQETQYF.

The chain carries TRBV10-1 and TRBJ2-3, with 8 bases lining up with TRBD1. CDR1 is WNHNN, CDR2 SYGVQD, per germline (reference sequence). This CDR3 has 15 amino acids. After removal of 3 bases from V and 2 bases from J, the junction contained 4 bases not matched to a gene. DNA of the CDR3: TGCGCCAGCAGTGACGGACAGGGACTCACAGATACGCAGTATTTT. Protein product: CASSDGQGLTDTQYF.

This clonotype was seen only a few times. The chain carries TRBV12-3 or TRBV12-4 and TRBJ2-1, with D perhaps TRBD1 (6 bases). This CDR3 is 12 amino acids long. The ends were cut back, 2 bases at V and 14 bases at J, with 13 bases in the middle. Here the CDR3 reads CASSLRTSGEFF. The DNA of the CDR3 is TGTGCCAGCAGTTTACGGACTTCAGGGGAGTTCTTC.

CDR3 sequence (DNA): TGTGCCATCAGTGTGACGGCCATGAACACTGAAGCTTTCTTT. Protein product: CAISVTAMNTEAFF. The chain carries TRBV10-3 and TRBJ1-1; D is undetermined. The CDR3 runs 14 residues. CDR1 is ENHRY, CDR2 SYGVKD, per germline. The germline V and J ends were trimmed by 4 bases and 0 bases, with 9 bases remaining between them.

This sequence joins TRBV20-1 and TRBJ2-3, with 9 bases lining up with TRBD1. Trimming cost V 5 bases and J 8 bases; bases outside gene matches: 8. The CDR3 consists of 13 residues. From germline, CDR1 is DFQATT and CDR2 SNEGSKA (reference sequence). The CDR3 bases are TGCAGTGCTGCCCCCGGGACAGGGTTTACGCAGTATTTT. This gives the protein CSAAPGTGFTQYF.

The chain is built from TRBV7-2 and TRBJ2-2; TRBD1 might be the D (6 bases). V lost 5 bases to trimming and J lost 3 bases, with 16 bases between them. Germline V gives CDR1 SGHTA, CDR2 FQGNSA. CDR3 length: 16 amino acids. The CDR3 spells CASSVTWTDYTGELFF. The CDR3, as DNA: TGTGCCAGCAGCGTTACGTGGACAGACTACACCGGGGAGCTGTTTTTT.

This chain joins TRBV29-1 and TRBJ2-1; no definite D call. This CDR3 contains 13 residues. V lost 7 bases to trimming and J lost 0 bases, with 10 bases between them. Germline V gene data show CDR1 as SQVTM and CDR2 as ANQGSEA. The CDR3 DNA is TGCAGCGCCGCCCTTAGCTCCTACAATGAGCAGTTCTTC. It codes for CSAALSSYNEQFF.

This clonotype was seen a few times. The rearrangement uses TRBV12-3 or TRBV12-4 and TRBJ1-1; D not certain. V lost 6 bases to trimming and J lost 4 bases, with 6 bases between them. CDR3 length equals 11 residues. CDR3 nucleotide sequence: TGTGCCAGCAGAGACACCACTGAAGCTTTCTTT. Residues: CASRDTTEAFF.

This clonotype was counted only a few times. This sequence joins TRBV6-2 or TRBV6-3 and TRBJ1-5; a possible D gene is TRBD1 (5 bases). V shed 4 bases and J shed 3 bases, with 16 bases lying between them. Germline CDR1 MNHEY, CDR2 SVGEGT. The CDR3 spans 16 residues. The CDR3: CASSSRGLTLNQPQHF. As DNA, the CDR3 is TGTGCCAGCAGTTCCCGGGGCTTAACACTCAATCAGCCCCAGCATTTT.

The CDR3: CASSVFRTGSSYNEQFF. CDR3 coding DNA: TGTGCCAGCAGCGTGTTCCGGACAGGGAGCTCCTACAATGAGCAGTTCTTC. The V and J genes are TRBV9 and TRBJ2-1; 8 bases are a match to TRBD1. Germline CDR1 SGDLS, CDR2 YYNGEE. The V segment lost 2 bases and the J segment 0 bases; nucleotides outside the gene matches: 7. The CDR3 covers 17 residues.

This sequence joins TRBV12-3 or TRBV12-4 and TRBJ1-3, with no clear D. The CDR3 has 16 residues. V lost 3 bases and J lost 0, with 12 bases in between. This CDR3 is CASSLGYASSGNTIYF. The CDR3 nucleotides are TGTGCCAGCAGTTTGGGCTACGCCAGCTCTGGAAACACCATATATTTT.

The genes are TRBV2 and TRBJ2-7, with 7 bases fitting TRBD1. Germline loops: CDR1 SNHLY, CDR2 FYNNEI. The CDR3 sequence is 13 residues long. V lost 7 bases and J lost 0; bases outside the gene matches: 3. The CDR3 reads CASTGDSSYEQYF. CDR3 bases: TGTGCCAGCACCGGGGACAGCTCCTACGAGCAGTACTTC.

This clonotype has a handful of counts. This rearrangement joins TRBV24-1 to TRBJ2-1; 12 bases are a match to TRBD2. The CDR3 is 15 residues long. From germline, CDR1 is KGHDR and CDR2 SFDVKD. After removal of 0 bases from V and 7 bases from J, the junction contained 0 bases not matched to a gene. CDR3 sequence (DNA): TGTGCCACCAGTGATTTGCTAGCGGGGGGGAATGAGCAGTTCTTC. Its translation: CATSDLLAGGNEQFF.

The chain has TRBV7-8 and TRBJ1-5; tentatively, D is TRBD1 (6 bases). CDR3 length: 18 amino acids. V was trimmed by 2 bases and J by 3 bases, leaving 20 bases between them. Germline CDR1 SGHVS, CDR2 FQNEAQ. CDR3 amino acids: CASSLYYRLGGNNQPQHF. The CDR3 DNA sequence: TGTGCCAGCAGCTTATACTACAGGCTAGGGGGGAACAATCAGCCCCAGCATTTT.